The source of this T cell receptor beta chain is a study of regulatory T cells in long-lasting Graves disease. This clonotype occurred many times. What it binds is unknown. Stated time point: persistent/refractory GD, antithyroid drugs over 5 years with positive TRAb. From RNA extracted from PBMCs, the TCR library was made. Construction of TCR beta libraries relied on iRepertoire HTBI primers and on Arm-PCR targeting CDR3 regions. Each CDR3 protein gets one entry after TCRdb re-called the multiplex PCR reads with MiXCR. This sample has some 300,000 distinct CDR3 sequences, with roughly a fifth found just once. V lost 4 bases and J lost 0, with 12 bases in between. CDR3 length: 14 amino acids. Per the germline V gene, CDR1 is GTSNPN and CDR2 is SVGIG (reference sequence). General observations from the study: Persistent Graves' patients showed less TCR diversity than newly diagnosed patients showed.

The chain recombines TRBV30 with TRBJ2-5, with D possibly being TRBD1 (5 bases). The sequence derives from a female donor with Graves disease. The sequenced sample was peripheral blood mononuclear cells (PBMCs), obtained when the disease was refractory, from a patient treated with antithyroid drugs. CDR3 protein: CAWNGQGYQETQYF. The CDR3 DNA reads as TGTGCCTGGAATGGGCAGGGATACCAAGAGACCCAGTACTTC.